The 25 T cell receptor beta chains in this list originate from one sample, sequenced in a study of radiation and T cells in renal cell carcinoma. As to time point: baseline pretreatment blood. Treatment given: 15 Gy SBRT to primary tumor, nephrectomy 4 weeks later. Repertoires were generated with immunoSEQ multiplex PCR, while TCRdb's copy carries only in-frame clones and drops some. Of about 130,000 clones in the sample, 88% were seen once. Specimen: blood, collected from a patient whose treatment included radiotherapy and nephrectomy. All receptors come from a woman in her forties or fifties with renal cell carcinoma.

The chain has TRBV11-2 and TRBJ2-4, with TRBD1 matching 7 bases. This CDR3 contains 14 residues. J lost 6 bases, V lost 5 bases, and 7 bases had no gene match. In germline, CDR1 is SGHAT, CDR2 FQNNGV. Here the CDR3 DNA reads TGTGCCAGCAGCCCACAGGGGTTAGGAAACATTCAGTACTTC. It translates to CASSPQGLGNIQYF. The variable domain in full, with the rest retrieved from reference TRBV11-2 and TRBJ2-4, is EAGVAQSPRYKIIEKRQSVAFWCNPISGHATLYWYQQILGQGPKLLIQFQNNGVVDDSQLPKDRFSAERLKGVDSTLKIQPAKLEDSAVYLCASSPQGLGNIQYFGAGTRLSVL.

The V call is TRBV7-2, the J call TRBJ2-5; 7 bases are a match to TRBD2. The V and J ends lost 2 bases and 6 bases, in that order; junction bases with no gene match: 9. Germline V gene lookup returns CDR1 SGHTA and CDR2 FQGNSA. The CDR3 covers 15 residues. The CDR3: CASSLIEGREQTQYF. The CDR3 DNA is TGTGCCAGCAGCTTAATTGAGGGGAGGGAACAGACCCAGTACTTC.

The chain has TRBV7-2 and TRBJ2-3; D call uncertain. This CDR3 is built from 13 residues. Germline-derived CDR1 and CDR2 are SGHTA and FQGNSA. V lost 3 bases and J lost 1, with 5 bases in between. CDR3 amino acids: CASSFRGTDTQYF. In nucleotides, the CDR3 is TGTGCCAGCAGCTTTCGGGGCACAGATACGCAGTATTTT.

This rearrangement joins TRBV5-5 to TRBJ2-7, with 9 bases aligning to TRBD2. Germline V gives CDR1 SGHKS, CDR2 YYEKEE (reference sequence). The junction had 5 bases not matched to a gene; V was cut back by 4 bases and J by 0 bases. The CDR3 consists of 15 residues. CDR3 bases: TGTGCCAGCAGCCCTATAGCGGGGGACTCCTACGAGCAGTACTTC. This gives the protein CASSPIAGDSYEQYF.

The rearrangement joins TRBV6-4 to TRBJ1-2, with 8 bases identical to TRBD1. V shed 5 bases, J shed 5 bases, and the junction held 7 bases outside the gene matches. This CDR3 has 14 residues. Germline V CDR1 and CDR2: MRHNA, SNTAGT. The CDR3 region has the DNA TGTGCCAGCAGTCCAGACAGGGGCGGGTATGGCTACACCTTC. Protein product: CASSPDRGGYGYTF.

Concerning this clone: Germline and junction disagree at one end, which may indicate a read error. The chain carries TRBV4-3 and TRBJ1-1, with 8 positions matching TRBD1. Germline loops: CDR1 LGHNA, CDR2 YSLEER. The CDR3 has 15 amino acids. This CDR3 is CAGSQTRTGPYEAFF. CDR3 nucleotide sequence: TGCGCCGGCAGCCAAACCCGGACAGGGCCCTATGAAGCTTTCTTT.

This chain's CDR3 is CSVHLTGQGTYYGYTF. Here the CDR3 DNA reads TGCAGCGTTCATCTCACGGGACAGGGGACTTACTATGGCTACACCTTC. The chain combines TRBV29-1 with TRBJ1-2; 10 bases map to TRBD1. This CDR3 region has 16 residues. CDR1 and CDR2 from the germline V gene are SQVTM and ANQGSEA. The J segment lost 3 bases and the V segment lost 5 bases, leaving 12 bases of the junction unmatched.

This clone occurred once. The rearrangement links TRBV5-1 to TRBJ1-5; D possibly corresponds to TRBD1 (5 bases). Germline V CDR1 and CDR2: SGHRS, YFSETQ. This CDR3 has 14 amino acids. V lost 1 base and J 4 bases, leaving 9 bases between the germline ends. DNA for the CDR3: TGCGCCAGCAGCTTGAATGCAGGGAATCAGCCCCAGCATTTT. This translates into CASSLNAGNQPQHF.

This chain joins TRBV4-3 and TRBJ2-2; no definite D call. This CDR3 region has 14 residues. Germline V gene sequence: CDR1 LGHNA, CDR2 YSLEER. Trimming took 4 bases from V and 6 from J, leaving 12 bases between them. CDR3 nucleotide sequence: TGCGCCAGCAGCCGAAGTTGGGATGCCGGGGAGCTGTTTTTT. It translates to CASSRSWDAGELFF.

V and J are TRBV6-1 and TRBJ1-5; D possibly corresponds to TRBD1 (5 bases). Trimming removed 2 bases from V and 4 bases from J, with 12 bases in between. The length of the CDR3 is 15 residues. Germline CDR1 reads MNHNS; CDR2 reads SASEGT. The CDR3 region has the DNA TGTGCCAGCAGTGAATGGAGGGACTCGAATCAGCCCCAGCATTTT. Translating it yields CASSEWRDSNQPQHF.

The rearrangement links TRBV6-5 to TRBJ2-3, with D hard to call. This CDR3 region has 14 residues. V lost 0 bases, J lost 8 bases, and 12 bases lay in between. Per germline, CDR1 MNHEY and CDR2 SVGAGI. The CDR3 region has the DNA TGTGCCAGCAGTTACTCAGACCCCTGGGTTACGCAGTATTTT. Its translation is CASSYSDPWVTQYF.

This clone came up once. The rearrangement links TRBV5-1 to TRBJ1-2, with 7 bases identical to TRBD1. Germline V gene data show CDR1 as SGHRS and CDR2 as YFSETQ. This CDR3 comprises 14 residues. The V segment lost 5 bases and the J segment 5 bases; nucleotides outside the gene matches: 9. The CDR3 nucleotides read TGCGCCAGCAGAGATGACAGGGCCTGGTATGGCTACACCTTC. The encoded protein is CASRDDRAWYGYTF.

The V call is TRBV7-8, the J call TRBJ2-1; D is uncertain. Trimming took off 2 bases at V and 9 bases at J, with 11 bases between the two ends. In germline, CDR1 is SGHVS, CDR2 FQNEAQ. CDR3 size: 13 residues. CDR3 in DNA: TGTGCCAGCAGCTTAACAGTCCAAGGTGAGCAGTTCTTC. Protein: CASSLTVQGEQFF.

The chain combines TRBV27 with TRBJ2-1, with 9 bases fitting TRBD2. Trimming removed 0 bases from V and 9 bases from J; junction bases left unmatched: 6. CDR3 length equals 15 residues. Germline values: CDR1 MNHEY, CDR2 SMNVEV (reference sequence). The CDR3 loop is CASSLSPGLAVEQFF. The CDR3 nucleotides are TGTGCCAGCAGTTTATCCCCGGGACTAGCCGTTGAGCAGTTCTTC.

This clone is a singleton in its sample. This chain links TRBV7-6 with TRBJ2-2, with D perhaps matching TRBD1 or TRBD2 (5 bases each). V was cut by 3 bases and J by 1 base, with 9 bases left in between. This CDR3 spans 15 amino acids. The V gene's germline CDR1 is SGHVS and CDR2 FNYEAQ. In nucleotides, the CDR3 is TGTGCCAGCAGCTTGGGACCGCTGAACACCGGGGAGCTGTTTTTT. This sequence encodes CASSLGPLNTGELFF.

A single count supports this clone. The CDR3 loop reads CSVEGSYGSYEQYF. CDR3 bases: TGCAGCGTTGAGGGAAGTTACGGCTCCTACGAGCAGTACTTC. The J gene is TRBJ2-7, the V gene TRBV29-1, with D hard to call. V gave up 3 bases and J gave up 0 bases, with 12 bases separating them. The CDR3 loop spans 14 amino acids. Germline lookup yields CDR1 SQVTM and CDR2 ANQGSEA.

The V call is TRBV6-1, the J call TRBJ1-2; weak D call: TRBD1 (5 bases). Germline CDR1 is MNHNS and CDR2 is SASEGT. The CDR3 extends over 13 amino acids. V gave up 4 bases and J gave up 11 bases, with 17 bases separating them. The CDR3: CASSVEGRSGYTF. DNA for the CDR3: TGTGCCAGCAGTGTGGAGGGGCGATCGGGATACACCTTC.

The chain recombines TRBV19 with TRBJ2-7, with TRBD1 identical over 10 bases. The CDR3 has 15 amino acids. CDR1 and CDR2 from the germline V gene are LNHDA and SQIVND (reference sequence). Losses at the gene ends were 5 bases for V and 3 bases for J; bases not matched to a gene: 7. The DNA of the CDR3 is TGTGCCAGTAGTCTAAGGACAGGGGGGAACTACGAGCAGTACTTC. Translating gives CASSLRTGGNYEQYF. The full variable domain, rest sourced from reference TRBV19 and TRBJ2-7, is DGGITQSPKYLFRKEGQNVTLSCEQNLNHDAMYWYRQDPGQGLRLIYYSQIVNDFQKGDIAEGYSVSREKKESFPLTVTSAQKNPTAFYLCASSLRTGGNYEQYFGPGTRLTVT.

This clone was counted once. The chain joins TRBV5-4 to TRBJ2-7; the D gene is possibly TRBD2 (7 bases). This CDR3 is built from 13 residues. Germline CDR1 reads SGHNT; CDR2 reads YYREEE (reference sequence). V gave up 7 bases and J gave up 2 bases, with 13 bases separating them. The CDR3 loop is CASSGGVTYEQYF. CDR3 DNA: TGTGCCAGCTCGGGGGGCGTTACCTACGAGCAGTACTTC.

The chain links TRBV18 to TRBJ1-2; maybe TRBD1 (6 bases). V dropped 2 bases and J dropped 4 bases, with 8 bases sitting between them. CDR3 length: 13 residues. In germline, CDR1 is KGHSH, CDR2 LQKENI. The DNA of the CDR3 is TGTGCCAGCTCACCAGGCAGGGGCTATGGCTACACCTTC. This codes for CASSPGRGYGYTF.

The chain links TRBV18 to TRBJ2-3, with unresolved D. CDR1 KGHSH and CDR2 LQKENI come from the germline V gene. The CDR3 consists of 12 residues. Trimming cost V 2 bases and J 5 bases, with 5 bases left between them. CDR3 sequence: CASSPAIDTQYF. The CDR3 coding sequence is TGTGCCAGCTCACCAGCAATAGATACGCAGTATTTT.

V usage is TRBV19 and J usage is TRBJ2-6; a possible D gene is TRBD2 (5 bases). Germline loops: CDR1 LNHDA, CDR2 SQIVND (reference sequence). V was pared by 6 bases and J by 3 bases, with 12 bases between. CDR3 length: 15 residues. CDR3 in DNA: TGTGCCAGTAGCCAACTAGGGAGTGGGGCCAACGTCCTGACTTTC. It specifies CASSQLGSGANVLTF.

This sequence joins TRBV7-9 and TRBJ1-1; D ambiguous. Deletions cut 7 bases from V and 1 base from J, with 13 bases between. Germline CDR1 reads SEHNR; CDR2 reads FQNEAQ (reference sequence). The CDR3 covers 14 residues. CDR3 DNA sequence: TGTGCCAGCACCAAATTCGGTCAGAACACTGAAGCTTTCTTT. It codes for CASTKFGQNTEAFF.

The V call is TRBV5-1, the J call TRBJ2-7; D may be TRBD2 (6 bases). Germline V gene data show CDR1 as SGHRS and CDR2 as YFSETQ. This CDR3 region has 14 residues. Trimming left V 3 bases short and J 4 bases short, with 14 bases between. In DNA form, the CDR3 reads TGCGCCAGCAGCTCTGGGTCCGGGGGTTACGAGCAGTACTTC. Protein sequence: CASSSGSGGYEQYF.

This rearrangement joins TRBV9 to TRBJ2-3, with D uncertain. Germline loops: CDR1 SGDLS, CDR2 YYNGEE. The length of the CDR3 is 14 residues. Between the trimmed V and J ends, which lost 3 bases and 0 bases, there was a span of 8 bases. The CDR3 here is CASSALGSTDTQYF. The CDR3, as DNA: TGTGCCAGCAGCGCATTAGGTAGCACAGATACGCAGTATTTT.